A single sample is the source of the 6 T cell receptor beta chains below, sequenced in a study of blood T cell repertoires in COVID-19. TCRdb keeps only in-frame clones here, not all; method: immunoSEQ multiplex PCR. Counted here are roughly 110,000 clones, roughly 76% occurring once; the ten biggest clones make up over 9.5%. Sequenced sample: peripheral blood. The receptors were sampled from a human donor in a cohort sampled during active COVID-19.

This chain connects TRBV6-5 to TRBJ1-2, with D perhaps TRBD1 (6 bases). Germline lookup yields CDR1 MNHEY and CDR2 SVGAGI. This CDR3 contains 12 residues. The germline V and J ends were trimmed by 8 bases and 3 bases, with 10 bases remaining between them. The CDR3 coding sequence is TGTGCCAGCGGACAGCCGTACTATGGCTACACCTTC. Encoded protein: CASGQPYYGYTF.

The genes are TRBV28 and TRBJ2-7; 8 nucleotides agree with TRBD1. V was clipped by 6 bases and J by 4 bases; unmatched bases: 8. CDR3 length: 14 amino acids. Germline CDR1 is MDHEN and CDR2 is SYDVKM. The CDR3 region is CASSPSTGAYEQYF. The DNA of the CDR3 is TGTGCCAGCAGCCCTTCGACAGGGGCGTACGAGCAGTACTTC.

This chain links TRBV3-1 (or the pseudogene TRBV3-2) with TRBJ2-7; the D gene is possibly TRBD2 (6 bases). Deletions cut 1 base from V and 0 bases from J, with 16 bases between. The CDR3 contains 17 residues. Germline CDR1 LGHDT, CDR2 YNNKEL (reference sequence). The chain's CDR3 is CASSQGISGGRSYEQYF. CDR3 nucleotides: TGTGCCAGCAGCCAAGGAATTTCCGGGGGACGCTCCTACGAGCAGTACTTC.

The CDR3 DNA follows: TGTGCCAGTAGTAGACCGGGGTGGAACACTGAAGCTTTCTTT. Its protein is CASSRPGWNTEAFF. The chain has TRBV19 and TRBJ1-1; D is uncertain. The CDR3 runs to 14 residues. Trimming left V 4 bases short and J 1 base short, with 10 bases between. CDR1 LNHDA and CDR2 SQIVND come from the germline V gene (reference sequence).

This clone was observed a single time. This chain uses TRBV5-1 with TRBJ1-3; 7 bases map to TRBD1. The CDR3 runs to 15 residues. The trim removed 0 bases at V and 2 bases at J, leaving 2 bases unmatched. Germline V gene sequence: CDR1 SGHRS, CDR2 YFSETQ. This CDR3 reads CASSLATGTGNTIYF. CDR3 DNA sequence: TGCGCCAGCAGCTTGGCGACAGGGACTGGAAACACCATATATTTT.

The chain is built from TRBV7-2 and TRBJ2-7, with a possible D match to TRBD2 (6 bases). Between the trimmed V and J ends, which lost 1 base and 4 bases, there was a span of 17 bases. Germline V gene sequence: CDR1 SGHTA, CDR2 FQGNSA. CDR3 length equals 16 residues. CDR3 nucleotide sequence: TGTGCCAGCAGCTTAGAGGGTGGAGGGTTTCGGTACGAGCAGTACTTC. As protein: CASSLEGGGFRYEQYF.